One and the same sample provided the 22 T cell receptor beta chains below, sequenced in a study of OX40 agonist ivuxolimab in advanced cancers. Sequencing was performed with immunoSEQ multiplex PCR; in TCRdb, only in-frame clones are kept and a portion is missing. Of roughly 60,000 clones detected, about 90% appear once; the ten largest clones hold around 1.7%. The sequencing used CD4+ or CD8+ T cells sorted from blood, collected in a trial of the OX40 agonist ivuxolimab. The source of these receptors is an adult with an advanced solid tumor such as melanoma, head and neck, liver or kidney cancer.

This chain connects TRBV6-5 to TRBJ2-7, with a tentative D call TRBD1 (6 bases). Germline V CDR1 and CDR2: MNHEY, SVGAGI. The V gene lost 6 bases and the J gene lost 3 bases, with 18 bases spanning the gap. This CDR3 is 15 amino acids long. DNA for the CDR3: TGTGCCAGCAGCCCCCAGGGGCGATCCCTCTACGAGCAGTACTTC. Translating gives CASSPQGRSLYEQYF.

As DNA, the CDR3 is TGTGCCAGTAGCACAGGGTTTGTGCAGCCCCAGCATTTT. The encoded protein is CASSTGFVQPQHF. The J gene is TRBJ1-5, the V gene TRBV19, with D possibly being TRBD1 (6 bases). Trimming took off 6 bases at V and 7 bases at J, with 13 bases between the two ends. Looked up from germline, CDR1 is LNHDA and CDR2 is SQIVND (reference sequence). The CDR3 runs 13 residues.

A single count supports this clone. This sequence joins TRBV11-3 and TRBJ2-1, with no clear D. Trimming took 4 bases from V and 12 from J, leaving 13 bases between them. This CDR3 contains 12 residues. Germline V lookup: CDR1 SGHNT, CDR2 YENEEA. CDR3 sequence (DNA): TGTGCCAGCAGCTCAATAGACGGGTGGCAGTTCTTC. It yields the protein CASSSIDGWQFF.

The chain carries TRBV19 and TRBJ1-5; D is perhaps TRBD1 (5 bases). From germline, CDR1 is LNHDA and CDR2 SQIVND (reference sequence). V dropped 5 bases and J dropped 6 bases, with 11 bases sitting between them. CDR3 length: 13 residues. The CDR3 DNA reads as TGTGCCAGTAGTGAGGGGTACGGTCAGCCCCAGCATTTT. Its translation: CASSEGYGQPQHF.

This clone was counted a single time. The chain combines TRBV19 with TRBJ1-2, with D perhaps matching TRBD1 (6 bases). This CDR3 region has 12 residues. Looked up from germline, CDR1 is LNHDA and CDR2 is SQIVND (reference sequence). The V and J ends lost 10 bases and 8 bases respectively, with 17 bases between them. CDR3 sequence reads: CAILVQGTGYTF. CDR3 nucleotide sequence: TGTGCCATCCTTGTACAGGGAACAGGCTACACCTTC.

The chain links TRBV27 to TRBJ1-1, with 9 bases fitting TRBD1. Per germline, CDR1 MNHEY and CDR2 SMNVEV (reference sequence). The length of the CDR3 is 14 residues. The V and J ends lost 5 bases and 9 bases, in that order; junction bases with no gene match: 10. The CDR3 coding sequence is TGTGCCAGCAGTCCCACCCGGGACAGGGCTAAAGCTTTCTTT. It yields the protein CASSPTRDRAKAFF.

Written as DNA, the CDR3 is TGTGCCAGCAATGAGGCGGGACCTAGTCGAGATGAGCAGTTCTTC. As protein: CASNEAGPSRDEQFF. The gene calls are TRBV28 and TRBJ2-1, with a weak D call TRBD2 (6 bases). The germline V and J ends were trimmed by 7 bases and 8 bases, with 21 bases remaining between them. This CDR3 comprises 15 residues. Germline lookup yields CDR1 MDHEN and CDR2 SYDVKM.

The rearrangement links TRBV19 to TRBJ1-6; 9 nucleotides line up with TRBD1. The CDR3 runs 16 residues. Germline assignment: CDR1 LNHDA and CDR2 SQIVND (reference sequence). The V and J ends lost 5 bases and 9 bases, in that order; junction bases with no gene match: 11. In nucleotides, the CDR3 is TGTGCCAGTAGTCCGACGGGACAGGGAGGTCCTTCACCCCTCCACTTT. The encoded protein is CASSPTGQGGPSPLHF.

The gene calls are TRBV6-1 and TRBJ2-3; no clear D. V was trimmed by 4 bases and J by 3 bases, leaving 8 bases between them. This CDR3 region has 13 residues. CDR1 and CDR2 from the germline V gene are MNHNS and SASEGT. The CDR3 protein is CASSAHVTDTQYF. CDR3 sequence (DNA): TGTGCCAGCAGTGCCCATGTAACAGATACGCAGTATTTT.

The CDR3 sequence is CASSDPPLGYQPQHF. The CDR3 DNA follows: TGTGCCAGCAGCGATCCCCCACTGGGTTATCAGCCCCAGCATTTT. The V gene is TRBV28, the J gene TRBJ1-5, with no clear D. V lost 6 bases to trimming and J lost 5 bases, with 17 bases between them. Per germline, CDR1 MDHEN and CDR2 SYDVKM. CDR3 length equals 15 residues.

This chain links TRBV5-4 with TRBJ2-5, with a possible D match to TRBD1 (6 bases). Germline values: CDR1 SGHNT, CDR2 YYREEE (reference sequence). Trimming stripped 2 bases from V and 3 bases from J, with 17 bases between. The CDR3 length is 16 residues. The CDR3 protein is CASSLIIGGWEETQYF. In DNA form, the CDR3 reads TGTGCCAGCAGCTTAATAATAGGGGGATGGGAAGAGACCCAGTACTTC.

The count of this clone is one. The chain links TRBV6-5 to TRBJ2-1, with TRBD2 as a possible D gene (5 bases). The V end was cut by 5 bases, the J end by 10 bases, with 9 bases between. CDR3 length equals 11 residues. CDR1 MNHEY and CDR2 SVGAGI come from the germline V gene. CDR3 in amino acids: CASSKAAEQFF. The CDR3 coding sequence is TGTGCCAGCAGTAAAGCGGCAGAGCAGTTCTTC.

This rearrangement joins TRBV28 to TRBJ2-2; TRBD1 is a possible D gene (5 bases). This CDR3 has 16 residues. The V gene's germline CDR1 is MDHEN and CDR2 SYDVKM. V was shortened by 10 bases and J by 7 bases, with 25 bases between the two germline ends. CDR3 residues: CATIQSGLLGHGELFF. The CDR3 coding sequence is TGTGCCACTATACAGTCAGGGCTACTGGGGCACGGGGAGCTGTTTTTT. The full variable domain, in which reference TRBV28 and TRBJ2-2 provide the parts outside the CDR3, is DVKVTQSSRYLVKRTGEKVFLECVQDMDHENMFWYRQDPGLGLRLIYFSYDVKMKEKGDIPEGYSVSREKKERFSLILESASTNQTSMYLCATIQSGLLGHGELFFGEGSRLTVL.

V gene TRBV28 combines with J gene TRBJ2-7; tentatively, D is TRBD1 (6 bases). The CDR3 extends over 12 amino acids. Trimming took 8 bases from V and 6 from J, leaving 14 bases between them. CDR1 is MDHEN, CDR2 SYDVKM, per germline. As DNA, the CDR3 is TGTGCCAGCCTCCAGGTAGGGGGCGAGCAGTACTTC. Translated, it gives CASLQVGGEQYF.

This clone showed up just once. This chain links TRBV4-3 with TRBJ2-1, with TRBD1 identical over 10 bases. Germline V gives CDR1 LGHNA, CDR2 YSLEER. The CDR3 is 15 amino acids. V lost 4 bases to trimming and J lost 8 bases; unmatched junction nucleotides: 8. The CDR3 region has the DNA TGCGCCAGCAGCCGCGACAGGGGGCAGTGGGATGAGCAGTTCTTC. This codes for CASSRDRGQWDEQFF.

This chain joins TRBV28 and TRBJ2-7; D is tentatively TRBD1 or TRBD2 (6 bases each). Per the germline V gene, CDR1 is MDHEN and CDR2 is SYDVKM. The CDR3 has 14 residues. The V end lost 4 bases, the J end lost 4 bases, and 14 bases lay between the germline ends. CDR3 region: CASSSTGGGYEQYF. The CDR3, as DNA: TGTGCCAGCAGTTCCACCGGAGGGGGGTACGAGCAGTACTTC.

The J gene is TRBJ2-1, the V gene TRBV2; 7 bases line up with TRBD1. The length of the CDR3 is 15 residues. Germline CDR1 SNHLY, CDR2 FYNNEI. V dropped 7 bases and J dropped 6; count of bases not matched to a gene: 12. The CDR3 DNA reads TGTGCCAGCACCACGAGGGGGCTTCTCTCCAATGAGCAGTTCTTC. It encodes CASTTRGLLSNEQFF.

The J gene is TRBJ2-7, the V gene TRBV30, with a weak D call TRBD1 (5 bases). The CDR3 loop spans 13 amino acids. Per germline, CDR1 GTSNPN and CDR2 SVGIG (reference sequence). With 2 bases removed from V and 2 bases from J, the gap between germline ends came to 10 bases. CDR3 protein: CAWSITGTYEQYF. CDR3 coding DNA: TGTGCCTGGAGTATTACAGGTACCTACGAGCAGTACTTC.

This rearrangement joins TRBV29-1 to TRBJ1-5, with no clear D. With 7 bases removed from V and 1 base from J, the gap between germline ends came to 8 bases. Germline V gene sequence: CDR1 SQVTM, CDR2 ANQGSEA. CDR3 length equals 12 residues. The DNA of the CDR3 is TGCAGCGCACGATTCAGCAATCAGCCCCAGCATTTT. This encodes CSARFSNQPQHF.

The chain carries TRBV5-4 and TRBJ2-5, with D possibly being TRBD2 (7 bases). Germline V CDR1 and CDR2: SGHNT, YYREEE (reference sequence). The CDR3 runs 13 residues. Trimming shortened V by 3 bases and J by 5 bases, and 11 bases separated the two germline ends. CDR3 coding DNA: TGTGCCAGCAGCTGGAGGGGGGGGGAGACCCAGTACTTC. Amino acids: CASSWRGGETQYF.

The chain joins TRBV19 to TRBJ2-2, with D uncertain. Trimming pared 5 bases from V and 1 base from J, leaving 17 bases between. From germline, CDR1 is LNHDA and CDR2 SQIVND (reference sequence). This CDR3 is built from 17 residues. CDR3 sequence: CASSDSIRTWNTGELFF. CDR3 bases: TGTGCCAGTAGTGACTCGATTCGCACTTGGAACACCGGGGAGCTGTTTTTT.

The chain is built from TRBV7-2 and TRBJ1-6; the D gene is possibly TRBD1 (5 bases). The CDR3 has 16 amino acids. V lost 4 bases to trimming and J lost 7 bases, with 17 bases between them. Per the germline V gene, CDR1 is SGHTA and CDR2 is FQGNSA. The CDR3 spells CASSSHMGTGNSPLHF. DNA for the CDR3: TGTGCCAGCAGCTCTCATATGGGGACGGGGAATTCACCCCTCCACTTT.